A selection of T cell receptor beta chains follows, all from one sample in a study of blood T cell repertoires in COVID-19. Repertoires were generated with immunoSEQ multiplex PCR, while TCRdb's copy carries only in-frame clones and drops some. The table includes some 250,000 clones, 75% to 90% detected once. The sequenced sample consisted of PBMCs or T cells enriched from blood (not recorded which). These receptors all stem from a man aged 40-55 years who had recovered from COVID-19. Each CDR3 is given with its conserved first and last residue. Fields, in order: CDR3 protein, CDR3 DNA, J gene, clone size, V gene, D gene. D genes are given only for firm matches. Size tells how often a clone was seen (once, few, many) or the class of an expanded clone, and some rows leave it out.

CASTWDRASGANVLTF,TGTGCCAGCACCTGGGACAGGGCATCGGGGGCCAACGTCCTGACTTTC,TRBJ2-6,NA,TRBV7-9,TRBD1
CASSYSIGQTYEQYF,TGTGCCAGCAGTTACTCGATTGGGCAGACCTACGAGCAGTACTTC,TRBJ2-7,NA,TRBV6-5,NA
CASRRQGSGQPQHF,TGTGCCAGCAGACGACAGGGCTCTGGACAGCCCCAGCATTTT,TRBJ1-5,once,TRBV6-5,TRBD1
CASSLAQGASTGELFF,TGCGCCAGCAGCTTGGCGCAGGGGGCAAGTACCGGGGAGCTGTTTTTT,TRBJ2-2,NA,TRBV5-1,TRBD1
CASSQSLQGRVAEKLFF,TGCGCCAGCAGCCAGTCCCTACAGGGCAGGGTCGCGGAAAAACTGTTTTTT,TRBJ1-4,NA,TRBV4-1,NA
CSASGDRRSNQPQHF,TGCAGTGCTAGTGGGGACAGGCGGAGCAATCAGCCCCAGCATTTT,TRBJ1-5,NA,TRBV20-1,TRBD1
CASSPVESEAFF,TGTGCCAGCAGTCCTGTGGAGTCTGAAGCTTTCTTT,TRBJ1-1,NA,TRBV28,NA
CASSIAGAYEQYF,TGTGCCAGTAGTATAGCGGGGGCCTACGAGCAGTACTTC,TRBJ2-7,NA,TRBV19,NA
CASSSSGRASTLEQYF,TGTGCCAGCAGCTCTAGCGGGAGGGCCAGCACCCTTGAGCAGTACTTC,TRBJ2-7,NA,TRBV5-6,TRBD2
CASSIHSGIDGYTF,TGTGCCAGTAGTATACATTCAGGGATTGATGGCTACACCTTC,TRBJ1-2,NA,TRBV19,NA
CASSEYQVAGQPQHF,TGTGCCAGCAGTGAATACCAGGTAGCGGGTCAGCCCCAGCATTTT,TRBJ1-5,NA,TRBV2,NA
CASSARDSGRFAGELFF,TGTGCCAGCAGCGCCCGGGACAGTGGGAGATTCGCCGGGGAGCTGTTTTTT,TRBJ2-2,once,TRBV3-1/TRBV3-2,TRBD1
CASSLEVANTEAFF,TGCGCCAGCAGCTTGGAAGTGGCGAACACTGAAGCTTTCTTT,TRBJ1-1,NA,TRBV5-1,NA
CASSRTGASYGYTF,TGTGCCAGCAGCCGGACAGGGGCGAGCTATGGCTACACCTTC,TRBJ1-2,NA,TRBV3-1/TRBV3-2,TRBD1
CASSQEGQAEWGYTF,TGCGCCAGCAGCCAAGAGGGACAGGCCGAGTGGGGCTACACCTTC,TRBJ1-2,once,TRBV5-1,TRBD1
CASRLGQGSNQPQHF,TGTGCCAGCAGACTGGGACAGGGTAGCAATCAGCCCCAGCATTTT,TRBJ1-5,NA,TRBV6-5,TRBD1
CASSGLADYNEQFF,TGTGCCAGCAGCGGACTAGCGGACTACAATGAGCAGTTCTTC,TRBJ2-1,once,TRBV11-2,TRBD2